Each of the 30 T cell receptor beta chains below was sequenced from the same sample in a study of patients and donors after allogeneic stem cell transplantation. TCRdb called the RT-PCR reads again in MiXCR, with one record for every CDR3 protein. The repertoire holds approximately 410,000 distinct CDR3 sequences, with about a sixth as singletons. The sample comprised blood, either unsorted or a sorted T cell fraction (not recorded which). These receptors were collected from a human donor who was either an allogeneic HSCT recipient or a stem cell or donor lymphocyte infusion donor (not recorded which). It is not recorded whose cells these are; they may come from a transplant donor.

This chain links TRBV7-9 with TRBJ1-2; 8 bases agree with TRBD1. Germline values: CDR1 SEHNR, CDR2 FQNEAQ (reference sequence). This CDR3 spans 14 amino acids. Germline trimming cut 4 bases from V and 8 bases from J; bases unmatched to any gene: 9. In DNA form, the CDR3 reads TGTGCCAGCAGCTCGACGACAGGGGATTTGGGCTACACCTTC. The encoded protein is CASSSTTGDLGYTF.

At least ten counts were recorded for this clonotype. V gene TRBV7-6 combines with J gene TRBJ2-1, with 11 nucleotides matching TRBD2. There are 19 residues in the CDR3. V lost 3 bases and J lost 0; bases outside the gene matches: 10. Germline CDR1 is SGHVS and CDR2 is FNYEAQ. This CDR3 reads CASSLKGLAGGYSYNEQFF. The CDR3 coding sequence is TGTGCCAGCAGCTTGAAGGGCCTAGCGGGAGGATACTCCTACAATGAGCAGTTCTTC.

In this sample, this clonotype turned up a few times. The J gene is TRBJ1-3, the V gene TRBV7-9, with D uncertain. From germline, CDR1 is SEHNR and CDR2 FQNEAQ (reference sequence). The CDR3 sequence is 14 residues long. V lost 3 bases and J 4 bases, leaving 10 bases between the germline ends. CDR3 in DNA: TGTGCCAGCAGCTTTCCCGGTTCCGGAAACACCATATATTTT. Translating it yields CASSFPGSGNTIYF.

The chain has TRBV19 and TRBJ2-3; D unclear. Trimming took 5 bases from V and 0 from J, leaving 9 bases between them. The CDR3 has 14 amino acids. CDR1 is LNHDA, CDR2 SQIVND, per germline (reference sequence). CDR3 protein: CASSLDFSTDTQYF. The DNA for the CDR3 is TGTGCCAGTAGTCTGGATTTTAGCACAGATACGCAGTATTTT.

This chain connects TRBV4-2 to TRBJ1-5; D remains ambiguous. The CDR3 is 14 residues long. The V gene lost 4 bases and the J gene lost 12 bases, with 19 bases spanning the gap. CDR1 and CDR2 from the germline V gene are LGHNA and YNFKEQ. The CDR3 coding sequence is TGTGCCAGCAGCCCGCGCGAGCTCGGGGAGCTCCAGCATTTT. It specifies CASSPRELGELQHF.

The V gene is TRBV5-1, the J gene TRBJ1-6, with TRBD1 as a possible D gene (5 bases). The CDR3 loop spans 16 amino acids. CDR1 SGHRS and CDR2 YFSETQ come from the germline V gene. V dropped 3 bases and J dropped 7 bases, with 17 bases sitting between them. The CDR3 spells CASSYERKGKNSPLHF. CDR3 nucleotides: TGCGCCAGCAGCTACGAAAGGAAGGGGAAGAATTCACCCCTCCACTTT.

This clonotype appeared a few times. The chain combines TRBV5-1 with TRBJ2-7; no definite D call. Germline V CDR1 and CDR2: SGHRS, YFSETQ. The CDR3 contains 15 residues. Trimming stripped 1 base from V and 2 bases from J, with 13 bases between. The CDR3 is CASSLKGLPPYEQYF. The DNA for the CDR3 is TGCGCCAGCAGCTTGAAGGGATTACCCCCCTACGAGCAGTACTTC.

V gene TRBV6-5 combines with J gene TRBJ1-1, with D perhaps TRBD1 (5 bases). Per the germline V gene, CDR1 is MNHEY and CDR2 is SVGAGI. The CDR3 extends over 15 amino acids. The V gene lost 2 bases and the J gene lost 6 bases, with 16 bases spanning the gap. CDR3 coding DNA: TGTGCCAGCAGTTACCGGGACGCCCCGGGCGCTGAAGCTTTCTTT. Protein sequence: CASSYRDAPGAEAFF.

J is TRBJ2-3 and V is TRBV3-1, with a possible D match to TRBD2 (5 bases). The V and J ends lost 3 bases and 7 bases respectively, with 14 bases between them. Germline CDR1 LGHDT, CDR2 YNNKEL (reference sequence). The CDR3 spans 14 residues. The CDR3 sequence: CASSHESRRNTQYF. For the CDR3, the DNA is TGTGCCAGCAGCCATGAAAGCCGGAGGAATACGCAGTATTTT.

Only a few counts were recorded for this clonotype. This chain links TRBV7-8 with TRBJ1-2; D is ambiguous. V was clipped by 5 bases and J by 0 bases, with 7 bases between them. The CDR3 contains 13 residues. The germline CDR1 and CDR2 sequences are SGHVS and FQNEAQ. The CDR3 DNA reads as TGTGCCAGCAGCCATGGGTCTAACTATGGCTACACCTTC. It encodes CASSHGSNYGYTF.

This clonotype was found a few times. This rearrangement joins TRBV2 to TRBJ1-2; a weak D match, TRBD1 (6 bases). V lost 5 bases and J 9 bases, leaving 19 bases between the germline ends. CDR1 SNHLY and CDR2 FYNNEI come from the germline V gene. CDR3 length: 14 residues. CDR3 bases: TGTGCCAGCAGTCGCGGGACACGCCGGATGAGCTACACCTTC. Its translation: CASSRGTRRMSYTF.

In its sample, this clonotype was seen a few times. The chain is built from TRBV27 and TRBJ1-1; 8 nucleotides line up with TRBD1. CDR3 length: 14 residues. V gave up 6 bases and J gave up 4 bases; unmatched junction bases: 7. From germline, CDR1 is MNHEY and CDR2 SMNVEV (reference sequence). The CDR3 DNA is TGTGCCAGCAGATTTCACAGGGGGGGCACTGAAGCTTTCTTT. Translated, it gives CASRFHRGGTEAFF.

The chain uses TRBV3-1 and TRBJ1-1, with D maybe TRBD1 (6 bases). Per germline, CDR1 LGHDT and CDR2 YNNKEL (reference sequence). Trimming stripped 10 bases from V and 0 bases from J, with 12 bases between. The CDR3 spans 13 residues. CDR3 nucleotides: TGTGCCACCCGACAGGCTATGAACACTGAAGCTTTCTTT. It is translated as CATRQAMNTEAFF. Variable domain in full (rest from reference TRBV3-1 and TRBJ1-1): DTAVSQTPKYLVTQMGNDKSIKCEQNLGHDTMYWYKQDSKKFLKIMFSYNNKELIINETVPNRFSPKSPDKAHLNLHINSLELGDSAVYFCATRQAMNTEAFFGQGTRLTVV.

This clonotype was seen a handful of times. CDR3 DNA sequence: TGCGCCAGCAGCCAAGATCACAGGGATGACGGCTACACCTTC. Protein product: CASSQDHRDDGYTF. The chain joins TRBV4-3 to TRBJ1-2, with a tentative D call TRBD1 (6 bases). The CDR3 extends over 14 amino acids. CDR1 LGHNA and CDR2 YSLEER come from the germline V gene. V shed 0 bases and J shed 8 bases, with 13 bases lying between them.

This clonotype has more than one count but fewer than ten. The J gene is TRBJ2-7, the V gene TRBV27, with D possibly being TRBD1 or TRBD2 (5 bases each). Germline CDR1 is MNHEY and CDR2 is SMNVEV (reference sequence). V lost 2 bases and J lost 5, with 13 bases in between. The CDR3 totals 14 residues. The CDR3 DNA follows: TGTGCCAGCAGTTTAGGGGGACGAGCGGACGAGCAGTACTTC. It translates to CASSLGGRADEQYF.

The chain uses TRBV10-3 and TRBJ2-7; 7 nucleotides align to TRBD1. Per germline, CDR1 ENHRY and CDR2 SYGVKD. The CDR3 is 13 residues long. V trimming: 5 bases; J trimming: 4 bases; junction bases outside the gene matches: 5. The CDR3 loop is CAISNRGSYEQYF. DNA for the CDR3: TGTGCCATCAGTAACAGGGGATCGTACGAGCAGTACTTC.

This clonotype occurred a few times. V is TRBV4-1 and J is TRBJ2-1, with 12 bases lining up with TRBD2. The CDR3 extends over 15 amino acids. Germline V gene sequence: CDR1 MGHRA, CDR2 YSYEKL. Trimming removed 4 bases from V and 9 bases from J; junction bases left unmatched: 7. This CDR3 reads CASSPPSGGVPEQFF. CDR3 in DNA: TGCGCCAGCAGCCCCCCTAGCGGGGGGGTTCCTGAGCAGTTCTTC.

The rearrangement uses TRBV12-5 and TRBJ2-7; the D gene is possibly TRBD2 (6 bases). Trimming left V 6 bases short and J 2 bases short, with 17 bases between. The length of the CDR3 is 15 residues. Germline-derived CDR1 and CDR2 are LGHNT and FRNRAP. CDR3 DNA: TGTGCTAGTGGCATGGGGACGGGGGACCCCTACGAGCAGTACTTC. It codes for CASGMGTGDPYEQYF.

This chain connects TRBV6-2 or TRBV6-3 to TRBJ2-7, with D perhaps TRBD2 (6 bases). The V gene lost 2 bases and the J gene lost 1 base, with 12 bases spanning the gap. Germline V lookup: CDR1 MNHEY, CDR2 SVGEGT. CDR3 size: 15 residues. As DNA, the CDR3 is TGTGCCAGCAGTTACGGGGCGGGATCGTCCTACGAGCAGTACTTC. It codes for CASSYGAGSSYEQYF.

This clonotype occurred many times. V is TRBV29-1 and J is TRBJ1-5; D perhaps matches TRBD1 (5 bases). V lost 4 bases to trimming and J lost 0 bases, with 13 bases between them. CDR3 size: 15 residues. Germline CDR1 reads SQVTM; CDR2 reads ANQGSEA. The CDR3 loop reads CSVAEGTYSNQPQHF. The CDR3 DNA sequence: TGCAGCGTTGCAGAGGGGACCTATAGCAATCAGCCCCAGCATTTT.

The chain employs TRBV7-2 and TRBJ1-1, with D unclear. The CDR3 covers 14 residues. The germline gives CDR1 SGHTA, CDR2 FQGNSA. V was trimmed by 1 base and J by 5 bases, leaving 11 bases between them. The CDR3 sequence is CASSLGWVGTEAFF. The CDR3 DNA reads TGTGCCAGCAGCTTAGGTTGGGTGGGGACTGAAGCTTTCTTT.

This clonotype was counted between two and nine times. The rearrangement links TRBV11-2 to TRBJ2-1, with D possibly matching TRBD2 (5 bases). V shed 2 bases and J shed 7 bases, with 9 bases lying between them. The CDR3 totals 13 residues. CDR1 SGHAT and CDR2 FQNNGV come from the germline V gene. The CDR3 spells CASSLKSGNEQFF. The CDR3 bases are TGTGCCAGCAGCTTAAAATCGGGGAATGAGCAGTTCTTC.

In its sample, this clonotype was seen a few times. The DNA of the CDR3 is TGCAGTGCTAGACCGAAGAACACTGAAGCTTTCTTT. This translates into CSARPKNTEAFF. The chain combines TRBV20-1 with TRBJ1-1; no definite D call. Germline CDR1 reads DFQATT; CDR2 reads SNEGSKA (reference sequence). V lost 2 bases and J 1 base, leaving 5 bases between the germline ends. CDR3 length equals 12 residues.

A few counts support this clonotype. This chain connects TRBV5-1 to TRBJ2-1, with a weak D call TRBD2 (6 bases). The V end lost 5 bases, the J end lost 4 bases, and 16 bases lay between the germline ends. CDR3 length: 15 amino acids. CDR1 is SGHRS, CDR2 YFSETQ, per germline. This CDR3 reads CASSSTSYNYNEQFF. The CDR3 nucleotides read TGCGCCAGCAGTTCTACTAGCTATAATTACAATGAGCAGTTCTTC.

This clonotype has ten or more counts. The CDR3: CASSPPNTARNEQFF. The CDR3 region has the DNA TGTGCCAGCTCACCACCTAATACCGCCAGGAATGAGCAGTTCTTC. The rearrangement links TRBV18 to TRBJ2-1, with D uncertain. Germline CDR1 is KGHSH and CDR2 is LQKENI. Trimming cost V 0 bases and J 7 bases, with 13 bases left between them. The CDR3 sequence is 15 residues long.

This chain uses TRBV6-1 with TRBJ2-5; no firm D call. CDR1 MNHNS and CDR2 SASEGT come from the germline V gene. The CDR3 length is 11 residues. V shed 5 bases and J shed 5 bases, with 6 bases lying between them. The CDR3 spells CASSPEETQYF. The CDR3 coding sequence is TGTGCCAGCAGTCCTGAGGAGACCCAGTACTTC.

This clonotype occurred many times. The chain carries TRBV6-5 and TRBJ1-1, with TRBD1 identical over 8 bases. From germline, CDR1 is MNHEY and CDR2 SVGAGI. The V gene end was trimmed by 2 bases and the J gene end by 5 bases; junction bases not matched to a gene: 4. The CDR3 is made up of 14 amino acids. CDR3 DNA sequence: TGTGCCAGCAGTTACCATACAGGGGGGACTGAAGCTTTCTTT. Its protein is CASSYHTGGTEAFF.

This clonotype was seen a handful of times. The V gene is TRBV12-3 or TRBV12-4, the J gene TRBJ2-7; tentative D call: TRBD1 (6 bases). The CDR3 has 14 amino acids. V was pared by 3 bases and J by 3 bases, with 12 bases between. The CDR3 nucleotides are TGTGCCAGCAGTTTCCTTCTACAGGGCTACGAGCAGTACTTC. Translated: CASSFLLQGYEQYF.

This clonotype was observed many times. The genes are TRBV12-3 or TRBV12-4 and TRBJ2-5, with D hard to call. V lost 2 bases and J lost 2, with 9 bases in between. This CDR3 spans 14 amino acids. DNA for the CDR3: TGTGCCAGCAGTTTACAGGAGAAACAAGAGACCCAGTACTTC. Protein sequence: CASSLQEKQETQYF.

The chain is built from TRBV9 and TRBJ1-1; no firm D call. There are 16 residues in the CDR3. Germline CDR1 and CDR2: SGDLS and YYNGEE. Trimming stripped 4 bases from V and 5 bases from J, with 21 bases between. Here the CDR3 DNA reads TGTGCCAGCAGCCCCCGACCCCTTCCTGGCGGGACTGAAGCTTTCTTT. Its translation: CASSPRPLPGGTEAFF.